Below, 31 T cell receptor beta chains from the same sample are listed, as sequenced in a study of cytomegalovirus exposure and HLA in healthy donors. Some clones are missing from TCRdb's copy, which holds only in-frame ones; the method was immunoSEQ multiplex PCR. Found here are fewer than 95,000 clones, roughly 84% of them singletons; the top ten hold 9% to 13%. Material: PBMCs. The receptors stem from a woman in her late teens or twenties in good health and CMV-seropositive.

This chain uses TRBV4-3 with TRBJ1-1; 8 bases match TRBD1. Per the germline V gene, CDR1 is LGHNA and CDR2 is YSLEER. With V trimmed by 3 bases and J by 6 bases, 6 bases remained unmatched. The CDR3 sequence is 14 residues long. The CDR3 DNA reads TGCGCCAGCAGCCACCAGGACAGGGACGCTGAAGCTTTCTTT. Its protein product is CASSHQDRDAEAFF.

The chain carries TRBV6-6 and TRBJ2-2; a possible D gene is TRBD2 (6 bases). With 4 bases removed from V and 7 bases from J, the gap between germline ends came to 7 bases. Germline CDR1 MNHNY, CDR2 SVGAGI (reference sequence). This CDR3 comprises 12 residues. The CDR3, as DNA: TGTGCCAGCAGTTCCGGGGGCGGGGAGCTGTTTTTT. Its translation: CASSSGGGELFF.

The chain carries TRBV5-1 and TRBJ2-1, with D unclear. CDR1 and CDR2 (germline): SGHRS, YFSETQ. The CDR3 loop spans 14 amino acids. V was trimmed by 0 bases and J by 5 bases, leaving 9 bases between them. The CDR3 nucleotides read TGCGCCAGCAGCTTGGGACCTACTAACAATGAGCAGTTCTTC. Its translation: CASSLGPTNNEQFF.

The chain links TRBV5-1 to TRBJ1-6; no reliable D call. Trimming left V 5 bases short and J 4 bases short, with 10 bases between. Germline V gene sequence: CDR1 SGHRS, CDR2 YFSETQ. This CDR3 is built from 14 residues. CDR3 sequence: CASRLHWYNSPLHF. CDR3 in DNA: TGCGCCAGCAGACTTCACTGGTATAATTCACCCCTCCACTTT.

This clone was recorded once. This chain links TRBV19 with TRBJ2-1; maybe TRBD1 (5 bases). V lost 6 bases and J 0 bases, leaving 6 bases between the germline ends. The CDR3 has 13 amino acids. The germline V gene encodes CDR1 LNHDA and CDR2 SQIVND (reference sequence). This CDR3 reads CASRDNSYNEQFF. In DNA, the CDR3 is TGTGCCAGTAGGGACAACTCCTACAATGAGCAGTTCTTC. Supplemented by reference TRBV19 and TRBJ2-1, the full variable domain reads DGGITQSPKYLFRKEGQNVTLSCEQNLNHDAMYWYRQDPGQGLRLIYYSQIVNDFQKGDIAEGYSVSREKKESFPLTVTSAQKNPTAFYLCASRDNSYNEQFFGPGTRLTVL.

This clone was recorded a few times. The CDR3 DNA reads as TGTGCCAGCAGTGAATCTTTCCAGAACTACGAGCAGTACTTC. Translating gives CASSESFQNYEQYF. The chain recombines TRBV2 with TRBJ2-7, with D hard to call. The germline V and J ends were trimmed by 2 bases and 3 bases, with 11 bases remaining between them. The germline V gene encodes CDR1 SNHLY and CDR2 FYNNEI. The CDR3 consists of 14 residues.

This chain connects TRBV6-5 to TRBJ1-5, with 7 nucleotides matching TRBD1. The trim removed 7 bases at V and 6 bases at J, leaving 9 bases unmatched. The CDR3 consists of 14 residues. Germline assignment: CDR1 MNHEY and CDR2 SVGAGI. The CDR3 nucleotides are TGTGCCAGCACCGACAGGGCCCGGGGTCAGCCCCAGCATTTT. Amino acids: CASTDRARGQPQHF.

V usage is TRBV7-2 and J usage is TRBJ2-7; D perhaps matches TRBD1 (6 bases). The germline V and J ends were trimmed by 2 bases and 7 bases, with 12 bases remaining between them. CDR3 length equals 13 residues. Per the germline V gene, CDR1 is SGHTA and CDR2 is FQGNSA. CDR3 region: CASSLPGAREQYF. The CDR3 DNA sequence: TGTGCCAGCAGCTTACCAGGGGCCCGAGAGCAGTACTTC.

The rearrangement links TRBV7-9 to TRBJ2-5; 11 bases line up with TRBD1. With 4 bases clipped from V and 5 bases from J, the junction kept 15 bases outside the gene matches. In germline, CDR1 is SEHNR, CDR2 FQNEAQ (reference sequence). CDR3 length equals 18 residues. CDR3 residues: CASSSGQGASDLFETQYF. CDR3 nucleotide sequence: TGTGCCAGCAGCTCCGGACAGGGGGCGAGTGACCTTTTCGAGACCCAGTACTTC.

In this sample, this clone turned up once. The chain has TRBV4-1 and TRBJ2-7; 10 bases are shared with TRBD2. The length of the CDR3 is 18 residues. V gave up 4 bases and J gave up 3 bases; unmatched junction bases: 15. Germline CDR1 and CDR2: MGHRA and YSYEKL. The CDR3 is CASSRNPPTSGEFYEQYF. For the CDR3, the DNA is TGCGCCAGCAGCCGGAACCCTCCTACTAGCGGGGAATTCTACGAGCAGTACTTC.

The chain joins TRBV6-4 to TRBJ2-3; 11 bases agree with TRBD2. This CDR3 has 16 residues. Germline V lookup: CDR1 MRHNA, CDR2 SNTAGT. V was pared by 3 bases and J by 5 bases, with 7 bases of the junction left unmatched. This CDR3 is CASSDNVAGGRDTQYF. Written as DNA, the CDR3 is TGTGCCAGCAGTGATAACGTAGCGGGGGGGAGAGATACGCAGTATTTT.

The chain uses TRBV30 and TRBJ2-3; D is uncertain. This CDR3 comprises 13 residues. Trimming stripped 2 bases from V and 0 bases from J, with 6 bases between. CDR1 is GTSNPN, CDR2 SVGIG, per germline (reference sequence). As DNA, the CDR3 is TGTGCCTGGAGTTTGCAGAGCACAGATACGCAGTATTTT. Encoded protein: CAWSLQSTDTQYF. Full variable domain (outside the CDR3, taken from reference TRBV30 and TRBJ2-3): SQTIHQWPATLVQPVGSPLSLECTVEGTSNPNLYWYRQAAGRGLQLLFYSVGIGQISSEVPQNLSASRPQDRQFILSSKKLLLSDSGFYLCAWSLQSTDTQYFGPGTRLTVL.

The rearrangement uses TRBV23-1 and TRBJ2-1; TRBD2 matches 7 bases. TRBV23-1 falls under the ORF class, with uncertain function. The CDR3 has 16 residues. Trimming at V came to 0 bases and at J to 7 bases, leaving 9 bases not matched to a gene. CDR3 in amino acids: CASSQSCAGVGNEQFF. The CDR3 nucleotides are TGCGCCAGCAGTCAATCCTGCGCGGGGGTGGGGAATGAGCAGTTCTTC.

The chain links TRBV7-8 to TRBJ1-5; 10 bases line up with TRBD1. The V segment lost 5 bases and the J segment 4 bases; nucleotides outside the gene matches: 11. Looked up from germline, CDR1 is SGHVS and CDR2 is FQNEAQ. This CDR3 is 17 amino acids long. The CDR3 DNA follows: TGTGCCAGCAGCCAAGACAGGGGGCGTAGTAGAAATCAGCCCCAGCATTTT. Translation: CASSQDRGRSRNQPQHF.

The V and J genes are TRBV28 and TRBJ1-2, with D uncertain. CDR1 is MDHEN and CDR2 is SYDVKM in the germline V gene. The CDR3 covers 15 residues. V gave up 5 bases and J gave up 7 bases, with 20 bases separating them. The CDR3: CASSPPAALSAGYTF. The CDR3 nucleotides read TGTGCCAGCAGTCCCCCGGCGGCTCTTTCGGCTGGCTACACCTTC.

This clone was observed many times. This rearrangement joins TRBV7-6 to TRBJ2-7, with TRBD2 as a possible D gene (5 bases). The CDR3 totals 16 residues. In germline, CDR1 is SGHVS, CDR2 FNYEAQ. Deletions cut 0 bases from V and 5 bases from J, with 17 bases between. The DNA of the CDR3 is TGTGCCAGCAGCTTAGCCGCTTCCCCGGACTTAAACGAGCAGTACTTC. Translating it yields CASSLAASPDLNEQYF.

The rearrangement joins TRBV27 to TRBJ2-3, with D maybe TRBD1 (7 bases). From germline, CDR1 is MNHEY and CDR2 SMNVEV (reference sequence). V was clipped by 1 base and J by 3 bases, with 14 bases between them. The CDR3 totals 16 residues. CDR3 coding DNA: TGTGCCAGCAGTTTATTCGTGCAGGGGGGTACAGATACGCAGTATTTT. As protein: CASSLFVQGGTDTQYF.

This chain uses TRBV19 with TRBJ2-7; 8 bases line up with TRBD1. This CDR3 contains 14 residues. Trimming took 2 bases from V and 9 from J; bases not matched to a gene: 9. Germline V gives CDR1 LNHDA, CDR2 SQIVND (reference sequence). CDR3 DNA sequence: TGTGCCAGTAGTATAAACTCGGGACAGGTCGGGCAGTACTTC. Its translation: CASSINSGQVGQYF.

The chain uses TRBV6-5 and TRBJ1-6; 7 positions agree with TRBD1. Per germline, CDR1 MNHEY and CDR2 SVGAGI. Trimming took 2 bases from V and 10 from J; bases not matched to a gene: 5. The CDR3 spans 14 residues. The CDR3 nucleotides are TGTGCCAGCAGTTACGTTCAGGGGGGATCACCCCTCCACTTT. This sequence encodes CASSYVQGGSPLHF.

This chain uses TRBV30 with TRBJ1-5; tentatively, D is TRBD1 (6 bases). This CDR3 region has 13 residues. Trimming removed 1 base from V and 5 bases from J, with 9 bases in between. Germline lookup yields CDR1 GTSNPN and CDR2 SVGIG (reference sequence). The CDR3 spells CAWSGTEDQPQHF. Written as DNA, the CDR3 is TGTGCCTGGAGTGGGACAGAAGATCAGCCCCAGCATTTT.

This rearrangement joins TRBV6-5 to TRBJ2-3; perhaps TRBD1 as D (6 bases). Trimming stripped 0 bases from V and 2 bases from J, with 9 bases between. The CDR3 sequence is 15 residues long. Germline lookup yields CDR1 MNHEY and CDR2 SVGAGI. This chain's CDR3 is CASSYSKGDTDTQYF. The CDR3 DNA follows: TGTGCCAGCAGTTACTCGAAGGGGGACACAGATACGCAGTATTTT.

The chain carries TRBV5-1 and TRBJ2-1; 8 bases map to TRBD2. J lost 4 bases, V lost 0 bases, and 3 bases had no gene match. This CDR3 is built from 15 residues. Germline V gives CDR1 SGHRS, CDR2 YFSETQ. The CDR3, as DNA: TGCGCCAGCAGCTTGGCAACTAGCGGTTACAATGAGCAGTTCTTC. Its protein is CASSLATSGYNEQFF.

The rearrangement uses TRBV4-2 and TRBJ1-5; D is undetermined. V was cut by 3 bases and J by 2 bases, with 5 bases left in between. Per the germline V gene, CDR1 is LGHNA and CDR2 is YNFKEQ. CDR3 length: 13 amino acids. The CDR3 protein is CASSQGCNQPQHF. DNA for the CDR3: TGTGCCAGCAGCCAGGGCTGCAATCAGCCCCAGCATTTT.

The V call is TRBV2, the J call TRBJ1-2, with a tentative D call TRBD1 (5 bases). The CDR3 length is 15 residues. Germline V gene sequence: CDR1 SNHLY, CDR2 FYNNEI. V gave up 4 bases and J gave up 5 bases, with 17 bases separating them. The CDR3 bases are TGTGCCAGCAGTGGAGTTGCAGGGCTGGAATATGGCTACACCTTC. Its protein is CASSGVAGLEYGYTF. Looking up the rest from reference TRBV2 and TRBJ1-2 gives the full variable domain: EPEVTQTPSHQVTQMGQEVILRCVPISNHLYFYWYRQILGQKVEFLVSFYNNEISEKSEIFDDQFSVERPDGSNFTLKIRSTKLEDSAMYFCASSGVAGLEYGYTFGSGTRLTVV.

This rearrangement joins TRBV6-5 to TRBJ1-2, with D perhaps TRBD1 (5 bases). The germline V and J ends were trimmed by 6 bases and 8 bases, with 13 bases remaining between them. Per the germline V gene, CDR1 is MNHEY and CDR2 is SVGAGI. The length of the CDR3 is 12 residues. This CDR3 is CASRVWGGGYTF. The CDR3 DNA reads as TGTGCCAGCAGGGTATGGGGGGGAGGCTACACCTTC.

The chain carries TRBV2 and TRBJ2-2, with a possible D match to TRBD1 (5 bases). With 4 bases removed from V and 5 bases from J, the gap between germline ends came to 11 bases. The germline CDR1 and CDR2 sequences are SNHLY and FYNNEI. This CDR3 comprises 14 residues. CDR3 amino acids: CASSGQGGTGELFF. As DNA, the CDR3 is TGTGCCAGCAGTGGGCAGGGTGGAACCGGGGAGCTGTTTTTT.

This chain joins TRBV2 and TRBJ1-2, with 8 bases matching TRBD1. The CDR3 has 14 residues. Germline V CDR1 and CDR2: SNHLY, FYNNEI. The J segment lost 8 bases and the V segment lost 6 bases, leaving 11 bases of the junction unmatched. The DNA of the CDR3 is TGTGCCAGCAGGCCTACCGGGACAGGACGGGGCTACACCTTC. Its protein product is CASRPTGTGRGYTF.

The chain employs TRBV29-1 and TRBJ2-2, with 8 bases that match TRBD2. J gave up 5 bases and V 7 bases, and 9 bases lay outside the gene matches. The length of the CDR3 is 14 residues. Germline-derived CDR1 and CDR2 are SQVTM and ANQGSEA. The CDR3 region is CSATGGLGTGELFF. CDR3 in DNA: TGCAGCGCCACGGGGGGGCTGGGAACCGGGGAGCTGTTTTTT.

This clone was seen a handful of times. V usage is TRBV9 and J usage is TRBJ1-6; D is unclear. Germline V lookup: CDR1 SGDLS, CDR2 YYNGEE. This CDR3 is 14 amino acids long. V lost 2 bases, J lost 1 base, and 4 bases lay in between. CDR3 sequence: CASSVQSYNSPLHF. CDR3 nucleotide sequence: TGTGCCAGCAGCGTGCAGTCCTATAATTCACCCCTCCACTTT.

The V call is TRBV5-1, the J call TRBJ2-2, with D perhaps TRBD2 (5 bases). There are 16 residues in the CDR3. Between the trimmed V and J ends, which lost 0 bases and 4 bases, there was a span of 13 bases. Germline assignment: CDR1 SGHRS and CDR2 YFSETQ. The CDR3 coding sequence is TGCGCCAGCAGCTTGGAAGTCAGGAGGAGCACCGGGGAGCTGTTTTTT. Its translation is CASSLEVRRSTGELFF.

V usage is TRBV21-1 and J usage is TRBJ2-7; the tabulated D call, TRBD2, remains unverified against the DNA. TRBV21-1 is a pseudogene. The CDR3 spans 12 residues. CDR3 DNA: TGTGCCAGCAGCAAACTAACCTACGAGCAGTACTTC. Residues: CASSKLTYEQYF.